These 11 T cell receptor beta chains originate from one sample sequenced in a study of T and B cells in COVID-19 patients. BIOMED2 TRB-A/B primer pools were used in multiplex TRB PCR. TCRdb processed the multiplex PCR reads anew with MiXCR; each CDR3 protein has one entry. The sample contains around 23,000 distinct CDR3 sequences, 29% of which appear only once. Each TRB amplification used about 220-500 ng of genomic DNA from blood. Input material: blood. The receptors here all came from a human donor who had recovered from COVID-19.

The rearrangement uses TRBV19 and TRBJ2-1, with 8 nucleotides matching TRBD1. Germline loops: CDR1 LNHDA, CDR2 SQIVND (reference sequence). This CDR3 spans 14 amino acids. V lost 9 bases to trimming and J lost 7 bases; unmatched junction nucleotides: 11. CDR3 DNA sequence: TGTGCCAGCAGCCCCCAGGGGGCGGGTAATGAGCAGTTCTTC. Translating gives CASSPQGAGNEQFF.

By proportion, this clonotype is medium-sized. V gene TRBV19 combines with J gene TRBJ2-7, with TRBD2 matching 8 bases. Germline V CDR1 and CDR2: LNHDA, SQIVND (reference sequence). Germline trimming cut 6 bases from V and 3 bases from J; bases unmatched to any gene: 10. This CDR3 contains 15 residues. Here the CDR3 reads CASSPSGRRYYEQYF. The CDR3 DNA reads TGTGCCAGTAGCCCTAGCGGGCGAAGGTACTACGAGCAGTACTTC.

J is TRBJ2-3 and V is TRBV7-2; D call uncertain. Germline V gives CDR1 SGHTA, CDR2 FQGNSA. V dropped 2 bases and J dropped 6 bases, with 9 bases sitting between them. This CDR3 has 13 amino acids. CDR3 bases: TGTGCCAGCAGCTTAACCCCGGACGATACGCAGTATTTT. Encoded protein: CASSLTPDDTQYF. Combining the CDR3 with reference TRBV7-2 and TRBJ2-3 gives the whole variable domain GAGVSQSPSNKVTEKGKDVELRCDPISGHTALYWYRQSLGQGLEFLIYFQGNSAPDKSGLPSDRFSAERTGGSVSTLTIQRTQQEDSAVYLCASSLTPDDTQYFGPGTRLTVL.

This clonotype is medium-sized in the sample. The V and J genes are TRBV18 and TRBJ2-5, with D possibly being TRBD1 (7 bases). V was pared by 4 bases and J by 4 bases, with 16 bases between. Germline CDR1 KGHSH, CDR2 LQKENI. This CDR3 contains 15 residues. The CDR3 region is CASSRAGGYRETQYF. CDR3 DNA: TGTGCCAGCTCACGCGCAGGGGGGTATCGAGAGACCCAGTACTTC.

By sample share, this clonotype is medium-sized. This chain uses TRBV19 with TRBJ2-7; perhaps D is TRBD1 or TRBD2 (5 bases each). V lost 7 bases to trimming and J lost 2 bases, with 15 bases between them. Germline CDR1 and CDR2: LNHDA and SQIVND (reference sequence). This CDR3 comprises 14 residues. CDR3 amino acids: CASTPGTKAYEQYF. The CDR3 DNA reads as TGTGCCAGTACCCCCGGGACCAAGGCCTACGAGCAGTACTTC.

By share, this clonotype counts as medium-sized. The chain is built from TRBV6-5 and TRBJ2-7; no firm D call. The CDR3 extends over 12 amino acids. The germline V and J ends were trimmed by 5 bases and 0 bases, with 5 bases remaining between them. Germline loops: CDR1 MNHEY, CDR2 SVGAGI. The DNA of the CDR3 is TGTGCCAGCAGTGTTGACTCCTACGAGCAGTACTTC. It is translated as CASSVDSYEQYF.

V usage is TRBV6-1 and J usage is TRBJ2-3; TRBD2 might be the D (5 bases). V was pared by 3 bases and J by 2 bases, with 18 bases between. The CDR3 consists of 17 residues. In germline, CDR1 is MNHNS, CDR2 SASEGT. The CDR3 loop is CASSDRLAYTSTDTQYF. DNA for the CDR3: TGTGCCAGCAGTGATCGATTAGCGTACACCTCCACAGATACGCAGTATTTT.

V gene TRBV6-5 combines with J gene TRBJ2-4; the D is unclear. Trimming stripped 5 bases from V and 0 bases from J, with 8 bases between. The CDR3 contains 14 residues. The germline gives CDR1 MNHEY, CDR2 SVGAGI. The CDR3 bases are TGTGCCAGCAGTGAATTCGGAGCCAAAAACATTCAGTACTTC. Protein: CASSEFGAKNIQYF.

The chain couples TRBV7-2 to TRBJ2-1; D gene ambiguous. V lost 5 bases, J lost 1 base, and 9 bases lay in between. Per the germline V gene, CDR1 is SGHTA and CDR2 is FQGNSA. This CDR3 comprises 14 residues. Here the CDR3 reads CASSGSYSYNEQFF. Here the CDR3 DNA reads TGTGCCAGCAGCGGCAGTTATTCCTACAATGAGCAGTTCTTC.

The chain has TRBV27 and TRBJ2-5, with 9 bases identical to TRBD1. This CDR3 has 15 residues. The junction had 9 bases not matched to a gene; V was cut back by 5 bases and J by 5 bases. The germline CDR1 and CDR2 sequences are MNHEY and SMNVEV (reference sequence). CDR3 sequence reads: CASSTGTGPWETQYF. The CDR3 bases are TGTGCCAGCAGTACCGGGACAGGGCCTTGGGAGACCCAGTACTTC.

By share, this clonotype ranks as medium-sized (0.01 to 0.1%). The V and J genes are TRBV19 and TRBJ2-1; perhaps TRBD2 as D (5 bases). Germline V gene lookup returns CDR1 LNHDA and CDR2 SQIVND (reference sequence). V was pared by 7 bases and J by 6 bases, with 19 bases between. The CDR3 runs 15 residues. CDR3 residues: CASNPERASSNEQFF. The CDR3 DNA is TGTGCCAGTAATCCAGAGAGGGCCAGCTCCAATGAGCAGTTCTTC.